The next 14 T cell receptor beta chains were all read from a single sample in a study of spatial heterogeneity in lung cancer. A single record per CDR3 protein comes from TCRdb applying MiXCR to the 5' RACE reads. The sample includes over 70,000 distinct CDR3 sequences, less than 9.5% of them seen just once. Time point reported: blood at routine non-recurrence follow-up after resection. The sequenced sample was PBMCs, obtained at follow-up. These receptors originate from a female donor with early-stage non-small cell lung cancer.

This clonotype was found a few times. J is TRBJ2-3 and V is TRBV12-3 or TRBV12-4; D is undetermined. The CDR3 totals 13 residues. V was pared by 8 bases and J by 6 bases, with 15 bases between. CDR3 DNA: TGTGCCAGCTCCCCGGTCGGGTACGATACGCAGTATTTT. Encoded protein: CASSPVGYDTQYF.

This clonotype was seen ten or more times. The chain couples TRBV9 to TRBJ2-5; 10 bases are a match to TRBD2. The CDR3 sequence is 14 residues long. Per germline, CDR1 SGDLS and CDR2 YYNGEE. Trimming took 5 bases from V and 5 from J; bases not matched to a gene: 6. CDR3 in amino acids: CASSPSGSGETQYF. As DNA, the CDR3 is TGTGCCAGCAGTCCTAGCGGGAGCGGGGAGACCCAGTACTTC.

There are many counts of this clonotype. The CDR3 region is CASSLGTGYNSPLHF. The DNA of the CDR3 is TGTGCCAGCAGCTTAGGGACGGGATATAATTCACCCCTCCACTTT. The chain has TRBV5-4 and TRBJ1-6, with a possible D match to TRBD1 (5 bases). V gave up 2 bases and J gave up 4 bases, with 10 bases separating them. Germline V gives CDR1 SGHNT, CDR2 YYREEE (reference sequence). CDR3 length: 15 amino acids.

This clonotype has ten or more counts. This sequence joins TRBV2 and TRBJ1-1, with TRBD1 as a possible D gene (6 bases). The V gene's germline CDR1 is SNHLY and CDR2 FYNNEI. The germline V and J ends were trimmed by 4 bases and 4 bases, with 22 bases remaining between them. The CDR3 totals 17 residues. The CDR3 DNA is TGTGCCAGCAGTGTCGGAGGGGGATCGAGGCATGGCACTGAAGCTTTCTTT. Its translation is CASSVGGGSRHGTEAFF.

Only a few counts were recorded for this clonotype. The chain recombines TRBV11-1 with TRBJ2-5; tentatively, D is TRBD2 (6 bases). V dropped 3 bases and J dropped 5 bases, with 10 bases sitting between them. Germline CDR1 SGHAT, CDR2 FQDESV (reference sequence). This CDR3 spans 13 amino acids. Written as DNA, the CDR3 is TGTGCCAGCAGCTTCGGGAGCGGGGAGACCCAGTACTTC. Protein product: CASSFGSGETQYF.

This clonotype has ten or more counts. One end of the junction varies from germline; a read error may be responsible. The rearrangement links TRBV7-7 to TRBJ2-2; D is possibly TRBD1 (5 bases). CDR1 and CDR2 (germline): SSHAT, FNYEAQ (reference sequence). The CDR3 has 16 amino acids. The CDR3 region has the DNA TGTGCTAGCAGCCCTGGAACGACAGCGAACACCGGGGAGCTGTTTTTT. Protein: CASSPGTTANTGELFF. The whole variable domain, remainder taken from reference TRBV7-7 and TRBJ2-2, is GAGVSQSPRYKVTKRGQDVTLRCDPISSHATLYWYQQALGQGPEFLTYFNYEAQPDKSGLPSDRFSAERPEGSISTLTIQRTEQRDSAMYRCASSPGTTANTGELFFGEGSRLTVL.

This clonotype showed up just a few times. This rearrangement joins TRBV19 to TRBJ1-4, with a possible D match to TRBD1 (5 bases). V lost 5 bases and J lost 0, with 7 bases in between. The CDR3 has 14 residues. The V gene's germline CDR1 is LNHDA and CDR2 SQIVND (reference sequence). CDR3 protein: CASSQGTTNEKLFF. The CDR3 DNA reads TGTGCCAGTAGTCAGGGAACAACTAATGAAAAACTGTTTTTT.

In this sample, this clonotype turned up a few times. The V gene is TRBV11-3, the J gene TRBJ1-1; D unresolved. The germline V gene encodes CDR1 SGHNT and CDR2 YENEEA. The CDR3 runs 14 residues. V was shortened by 5 bases and J by 1 base, with 11 bases between the two germline ends. The CDR3 region is CASSLSQENTEAFF. The DNA for the CDR3 is TGTGCCAGCAGCCTATCTCAAGAGAACACTGAAGCTTTCTTT.

This clonotype was counted many times. The chain combines TRBV9 with TRBJ2-5; D is unclear. Germline V gene sequence: CDR1 SGDLS, CDR2 YYNGEE. V shed 2 bases and J shed 2 bases, with 7 bases lying between them. This CDR3 region has 13 residues. This CDR3 is CASSVSPQETQYF. CDR3 bases: TGTGCCAGCAGCGTCTCACCTCAAGAGACCCAGTACTTC.

V and J are TRBV5-1 and TRBJ2-1; 13 bases are shared with TRBD2. The CDR3 extends over 16 amino acids. V lost 4 bases, J lost 7 bases, and 8 bases stayed unmatched. The germline gives CDR1 SGHRS, CDR2 YFSETQ. Here the CDR3 reads CASSLTGLAGVNEQFF. DNA of the CDR3: TGCGCCAGCAGCCTTACAGGACTAGCGGGAGTGAATGAGCAGTTCTTC.

This clonotype was counted at least ten times. The genes are TRBV12-3 or TRBV12-4 and TRBJ1-2, with D possibly matching TRBD1 (6 bases). V lost 6 bases to trimming and J lost 3 bases, with 11 bases between them. This CDR3 contains 13 residues. In nucleotides, the CDR3 is TGTGCCAGCAGCCAGGGGCGGTACTATGGCTACACCTTC. Translation: CASSQGRYYGYTF.

This clonotype showed up many times. The chain recombines TRBV3-1 with TRBJ2-7; either TRBD1 or TRBD2 may fit D (5 bases each). This CDR3 region has 14 residues. The ends were cut back, 8 bases at V and 0 bases at J, with 14 bases in the middle. Per germline, CDR1 LGHDT and CDR2 YNNKEL (reference sequence). The CDR3 sequence is CASRGGRASYEQYF. CDR3 bases: TGTGCCAGCCGGGGCGGGCGGGCCTCCTACGAGCAGTACTTC.

Many counts were recorded for this clonotype. The V call is TRBV5-1, the J call TRBJ2-7, with D hard to call. This CDR3 has 13 residues. CDR1 is SGHRS, CDR2 YFSETQ, per germline. The V gene lost 0 bases and the J gene lost 3 bases, with 7 bases spanning the gap. As DNA, the CDR3 is TGCGCCAGCAGCTTGGCGGATCGCTACGAGCAGTACTTC. This encodes CASSLADRYEQYF.

This clonotype was seen ten or more times. The V call is TRBV27, the J call TRBJ2-4; D gene unclear. The CDR3 is 15 residues long. Trimming shortened V by 3 bases and J by 6 bases, and 15 bases separated the two germline ends. Germline CDR1 is MNHEY and CDR2 is SMNVEV (reference sequence). DNA for the CDR3: TGTGCCAGCAGTTTGCCTGGAGACCTGAGAAACATTCAGTACTTC. Amino acid sequence: CASSLPGDLRNIQYF.